What follows are 16 T cell receptor beta chains derived from one specimen sequenced in a study of shared clonotypes between healthy human individuals. Libraries were prepared by immunoSEQ multiplex PCR; TCRdb keeps only in-frame clonotypes and omits some of them. The sample includes about 2.1 million clones, about 93% seen only once; the top ten take around 1.7%. Naive CD8 isolation took CD45RO-negative cells positively selected for CCR7 and excluded terminally differentiated effector memory CD45RA+ cells. Specimen: naive CD8+ T cells from PBMCs. Receptors originate from a man aged 18 to 30 in good health. Some clones in this sample may be carry-over from other donors' samples.

The chain carries TRBV7-9 and TRBJ1-5; perhaps TRBD1 as D (6 bases). This CDR3 has 15 amino acids. V was shortened by 4 bases and J by 1 base, with 11 bases between the two germline ends. Germline V lookup: CDR1 SEHNR, CDR2 FQNEAQ (reference sequence). For the CDR3, the DNA is TGTGCCAGCAGCTCCGACAGGAGCAGCAATCAGCCCCAGCATTTT. The encoded protein is CASSSDRSSNQPQHF.

This chain joins TRBV15 and TRBJ2-3, with D perhaps TRBD2 (5 bases). The CDR3 covers 14 residues. Germline V gene data show CDR1 as LNHNV and CDR2 as YYDKDF (reference sequence). Between the trimmed V and J ends, which lost 7 bases and 4 bases, there was a span of 15 bases. CDR3: CATKTDFSADTQYF. The CDR3 nucleotides are TGTGCCACCAAAACAGATTTTAGCGCAGATACGCAGTATTTT.

The CDR3 region is CASSLWTSRTQYF. In DNA, the CDR3 is TGTGCCAGCAGCCTGTGGACTAGTAGGACGCAGTATTTT. The chain has TRBV5-6 and TRBJ2-3; the match to TRBD2 covers 7 bases. V lost 4 bases to trimming and J lost 9 bases; unmatched junction nucleotides: 8. The CDR3 length is 13 residues. Germline lookup yields CDR1 SGHDT and CDR2 YYEEEE.

The chain combines TRBV6-5 with TRBJ1-2, with D maybe TRBD1 (5 bases). There are 14 residues in the CDR3. Germline V gives CDR1 MNHEY, CDR2 SVGAGI. Between the trimmed V and J ends, which lost 2 bases and 2 bases, there was a span of 9 bases. CDR3 DNA: TGTGCCAGCAGTTACGGGACCCTCAACTATGGCTACACCTTC. This gives the protein CASSYGTLNYGYTF.

A note on this clone: Other nucleotide sequences from this sample produce the same CDR3. This chain joins TRBV7-3 and TRBJ2-7; TRBD2 aligns across 8 bases. The trim removed 3 bases at V and 4 bases at J, leaving 2 bases unmatched. Germline values: CDR1 SGHTA, CDR2 FQGTGA. There are 13 residues in the CDR3. The CDR3 here is CASSLGLGYEQYF. The CDR3 coding sequence is TGTGCCAGCAGCTTGGGACTAGGTTACGAGCAGTACTTC.

The chain combines TRBV14 with TRBJ1-3; weak D call: TRBD1 (6 bases). This CDR3 has 18 residues. CDR1 SGHDN and CDR2 FVKESK come from the germline V gene. The V and J ends lost 1 base and 0 bases respectively, with 16 bases between them. Here the CDR3 reads CASSQGSPDSFSGNTIYF. DNA for the CDR3: TGTGCCAGCAGCCAAGGATCCCCGGACAGCTTCTCTGGAAACACCATATATTTT.

As regards this clone: The sample holds other DNA sequences that translate to the same CDR3. The V gene is TRBV7-9, the J gene TRBJ1-2, with D hard to call. The CDR3 runs 13 residues. CDR1 is SEHNR, CDR2 FQNEAQ, per germline (reference sequence). Trimming shortened V by 1 base and J by 4 bases, and 7 bases separated the two germline ends. The DNA of the CDR3 is TGTGCCAGCAGCTTAGTGGTGGGCTATGGCTACACCTTC. This sequence encodes CASSLVVGYGYTF.

The chain recombines TRBV7-9 with TRBJ2-1; 8 positions match TRBD2. The CDR3 is 15 residues long. V shed 5 bases, J shed 6 bases, and the junction held 9 bases outside the gene matches. Per germline, CDR1 SEHNR and CDR2 FQNEAQ (reference sequence). The CDR3 nucleotides read TGTGCCAGCAGCCCCCGGGCGGGAGGTATCAATGAGCAGTTCTTC. Translation: CASSPRAGGINEQFF. Full variable domain (missing parts from reference TRBV7-9 and TRBJ2-1): DTGVSQNPRHKITKRGQNVTFRCDPISEHNRLYWYRQTLGQGPEFLTYFQNEAQLEKSRLLSDRFSAERPKGSFSTLEIQRTEQGDSAMYLCASSPRAGGINEQFFGPGTRLTVL.

The chain combines TRBV7-2 with TRBJ2-2, with TRBD2 matching over 9 bases. The CDR3 is made up of 18 amino acids. The V segment lost 5 bases and the J segment 4 bases; nucleotides outside the gene matches: 14. Germline CDR1 is SGHTA and CDR2 is FQGNSA. The chain's CDR3 is CASSHKVAGGWATGELFF. CDR3 nucleotide sequence: TGTGCCAGCAGCCATAAGGTGGCGGGAGGGTGGGCCACCGGGGAGCTGTTTTTT.

The V call is TRBV18, the J call TRBJ2-3; 7 positions match TRBD2. V shed 2 bases and J 4 bases; nucleotides not matched to a gene: 9. The CDR3 covers 16 residues. Germline V lookup: CDR1 KGHSH, CDR2 LQKENI. The CDR3 region is CASSPRRERFSDTQYF. In nucleotides, the CDR3 is TGTGCCAGCTCACCAAGGCGGGAGAGATTCTCAGATACGCAGTATTTT.

Details on this clone: This sample includes further DNA sequences coding for the same CDR3. This chain links TRBV4-1 with TRBJ2-2; D possibly matches TRBD1 or TRBD2 (6 bases each). Per germline, CDR1 MGHRA and CDR2 YSYEKL. This CDR3 spans 13 amino acids. Deletions cut 3 bases from V and 6 bases from J, with 8 bases between. CDR3 protein: CASSQGGSGELFF. CDR3 nucleotide sequence: TGCGCCAGCAGCCAGGGGGGCTCCGGGGAGCTGTTTTTT.

V usage is TRBV28 and J usage is TRBJ2-2; TRBD1 matches 8 bases. V shed 4 bases, J shed 4 bases, and the junction held 11 bases outside the gene matches. CDR1 is MDHEN and CDR2 is SYDVKM in the germline V gene. The CDR3 runs 17 residues. This CDR3 reads CASSSPGQVYPTGELFF. The CDR3 DNA reads as TGTGCCAGCAGTTCACCGGGACAGGTGTATCCCACCGGGGAGCTGTTTTTT.

This chain uses TRBV7-9 with TRBJ1-2; weak D call: TRBD1 (5 bases). Looked up from germline, CDR1 is SEHNR and CDR2 is FQNEAQ (reference sequence). The CDR3 spans 17 residues. The V end was cut by 1 base, the J end by 1 base, with 16 bases between. The CDR3 nucleotides are TGTGCCAGCAGCTTAGAATGGGGCCAGTCGATTAACTATGGCTACACCTTC. Translation: CASSLEWGQSINYGYTF.

This clone was detected once. As DNA, the CDR3 is TGTGCCAGCAGTTACTCGATTGGCGAAGTCACAGATACGCAGTATTTT. Amino acid sequence: CASSYSIGEVTDTQYF. The rearrangement links TRBV6-5 to TRBJ2-3; D is unclear. Germline assignment: CDR1 MNHEY and CDR2 SVGAGI. CDR3 length: 16 amino acids. Trimming pared 0 bases from V and 2 bases from J, leaving 12 bases between.

The chain is built from TRBV9 and TRBJ1-2; D uncertain. V gave up 3 bases and J gave up 3 bases, with 12 bases separating them. CDR1 and CDR2 from the germline V gene are SGDLS and YYNGEE. The CDR3 loop spans 14 amino acids. The CDR3 nucleotides are TGTGCCAGCAGCGGCGCGAAGGGCTACTATGGCTACACCTTC. Translating it yields CASSGAKGYYGYTF. Using reference TRBV9 and TRBJ1-2 for the parts outside the CDR3, the full variable domain is DSGVTQTPKHLITATGQRVTLRCSPRSGDLSVYWYQQSLDQGLQFLIQYYNGEERAKGNILERFSAQQFPDLHSELNLSSLELGDSALYFCASSGAKGYYGYTFGSGTRLTVV.

V is TRBV9 and J is TRBJ2-2, with D unclear. Looked up from germline, CDR1 is SGDLS and CDR2 is YYNGEE. This CDR3 contains 15 residues. With 1 base removed from V and 5 bases from J, the gap between germline ends came to 12 bases. In DNA form, the CDR3 reads TGTGCCAGCAGCGTAATCGGAACGGCAACCGGGGAGCTGTTTTTT. Translating it yields CASSVIGTATGELFF.